This T cell receptor beta chain was identified during a study of OX40 agonist ivuxolimab in advanced cancers. Study-wide background: In three patients, partial responses were observed, one with hepatocellular carcinoma and two with cutaneous melanoma.

On this clone itself: Its target is unknown.

Study-wide points: The specificity for antigen of the expanded peripheral T cells was not determined. In general, CD8+ T cells held more expanded clones than CD4+ did, on average.

This table comes from immunoSEQ multiplex PCR, and its TCRdb copy is limited to in-frame clones, with some not included. The table shows around 94,000 clones, with 91% occurring only once. Sampled blood was obtained at baseline, cycle 4 day 1, and cycle 7 day 1. The clonotype comes from an adult with an advanced solid tumor such as melanoma, head and neck, liver or kidney cancer. Material: CD4+ or CD8+ T cells sorted from blood, obtained in a trial of the OX40 agonist ivuxolimab.

CDR3 residues: CASSLAFGTSTYEQYF. The CDR3 DNA reads TGCGCCAGCAGCTTGGCTTTCGGGACATCAACCTACGAGCAGTACTTC. The V gene is TRBV5-1, the J gene TRBJ2-7; D possibly corresponds to TRBD1 (6 bases). Per the germline V gene, CDR1 is SGHRS and CDR2 is YFSETQ. This CDR3 is 16 amino acids long. Trimming pared 0 bases from V and 2 bases from J, leaving 15 bases between.